The 32 T cell receptor beta chains in this list originate from one sample, sequenced in a study of molecular identifiers for immune sequencing clone quantification. In TCRdb, the PCR reads were re-called with MiXCR into one record per CDR3 protein. The table lists about half a million distinct CDR3 sequences, about a fifth of them singletons. Sequencing was carried out using naive CD8+ T cells from blood, with Jurkat cell RNA spiked in. Subset described: FACS-sorted CD8+CD4-CCR7+CD45RA+ naive T cells. Receptors were obtained from a human donor in good health. Some libraries in this study had Jurkat cell RNA spiked in.

The V gene is TRBV5-4, the J gene TRBJ1-1; a weak D match, TRBD1 (6 bases). V lost 2 bases to trimming and J lost 10 bases, with 21 bases between them. The CDR3 is 15 residues long. Germline values: CDR1 SGHNT, CDR2 YYREEE (reference sequence). CDR3 nucleotides: TGTGCCAGCAGCTTCTCCGGGACACCTGGGTTTGGAGCTTTCTTT. Amino acid sequence: CASSFSGTPGFGAFF.

With regard to this clonotype: The CDR3 does not end in the conserved phenylalanine or tryptophan, so this is likely a read error. This chain's CDR3 is CASSLGGNTDTQYS. Written as DNA, the CDR3 is TGTGCCAGCAGTTTAGGCGGAAACACAGATACGCAGTATTCT. The chain uses TRBV25-1 and TRBJ2-3; no reliable D call. Germline loops: CDR1 MGHDK, CDR2 SYGVNS. Deletions cut 5 bases from V and 2 bases from J, with 11 bases between. The CDR3 is 14 amino acids.

With regard to this clonotype: Since a much larger clone is just one base distant, this may be a read error. The chain joins TRBV12-3 or TRBV12-4 to TRBJ1-6; D uncertain. The ends were cut back, 5 bases at V and 6 bases at J, with 8 bases in the middle. CDR3 length: 13 amino acids. CDR3 region: CASSPGLNSPLHF. In DNA form, the CDR3 reads TGTGCCAGCAGTCCCGGCCTTAATTCACCCCTCCACTTT.

The chain carries TRBV2 and TRBJ1-1, with 10 positions matching TRBD1. V trimming: 7 bases; J trimming: 3 bases; junction bases outside the gene matches: 11. The CDR3 spans 16 residues. Germline CDR1 and CDR2: SNHLY and FYNNEI. Here the CDR3 reads CASTPRDRGWDTEAFF. The CDR3 nucleotides read TGTGCCAGCACCCCCCGGGACAGGGGTTGGGACACTGAAGCTTTCTTT.

Ten or more counts support this clonotype. An end of the junction differs from the germline gene, which may be a read error. The gene calls are TRBV23-1 and TRBJ2-6, with D unresolved. TRBV23-1 is classed as an ORF, of uncertain function. The CDR3 length is 15 residues. CDR3 bases: TGCGCCAGCAGTCACTCTGGATCTGCGGCCAACGTCCTGACTTTC. Protein: CASSHSGSAANVLTF.

The chain recombines TRBV7-8 with TRBJ1-5; D ambiguous. There are 16 residues in the CDR3. V was cut by 1 base and J by 0 bases, with 10 bases left in between. Per the germline V gene, CDR1 is SGHVS and CDR2 is FQNEAQ. CDR3 in DNA: TGTGCCAGCAGCTTAGGCGAGGTGTATAGCAATCAGCCCCAGCATTTT. As protein: CASSLGEVYSNQPQHF.

In its sample, this clonotype was seen once. At one of its ends the junction is not consistent with the germline gene, which may arise from a read error. The chain recombines TRBV12-3 or TRBV12-4 with TRBJ2-2; perhaps TRBD2 as D (5 bases). The CDR3 contains 14 residues. The CDR3 bases are TGTGCCAGCAGTTCCGGGCCCCGTTCCGGGGAGCTGCTTTTT. Protein product: CASSSGPRSGELLF.

The chain uses TRBV29-1 and TRBJ2-7; TRBD2 is a possible D gene (5 bases). CDR1 and CDR2 from the germline V gene are SQVTM and ANQGSEA. V was cut by 6 bases and J by 5 bases, with 11 bases left in between. The CDR3 runs to 11 residues. CDR3 DNA: TGCAGCGTAGCGGTCCTCGACGAGCAGTACTTC. It specifies CSVAVLDEQYF.

With regard to this clonotype: A read error may account for a junction end that differs from germline. This chain connects TRBV6-5 to TRBJ2-7, with D tentatively TRBD2 (6 bases). The germline V gene has CDR1 MNHEY and CDR2 SVGAGI. The CDR3 length is 15 residues. The CDR3, as DNA: TGTGCCAGCAGTCTATCCGGGACTTTTTCCTACGAGCAGAACTTC. Residues: CASSLSGTFSYEQNF.

This clonotype has only one observation. The J gene is TRBJ2-7, the V gene TRBV4-3; TRBD2 agrees at 7 bases. Losses at the gene ends were 1 base for V and 0 bases for J; bases not matched to a gene: 15. The CDR3 sequence is 19 residues long. CDR1 is LGHNA, CDR2 YSLEER, per germline. DNA for the CDR3: TGCGCCAGCAGCCAAGGCAGGACTGGCGGGGGACCCTTCTCCTACGAGCAGTACTTC. Translation gives CASSQGRTGGGPFSYEQYF.

A word on this clonotype: An end of the junction does not agree with germline; a read error may underlie this. This chain links TRBV11-2 with TRBJ1-5; tentative D call: TRBD1 (5 bases). CDR1 SGHAT and CDR2 FQNNGV come from the germline V gene. The CDR3 extends over 15 amino acids. CDR3 nucleotide sequence: TGTGCCAGCAACTTAGCGCCAGGGAGCAATCAGCCCCAGCATTTT. Its translation is CASNLAPGSNQPQHF.

This clonotype was picked up a small number of times. The junction departs from the called germline gene at one end, perhaps through a read error. V is TRBV4-1 and J is TRBJ1-3, with unresolved D. Germline CDR1 and CDR2: MGHRA and YSYEKL. The CDR3 consists of 16 residues. The CDR3 nucleotides read TGCGCCAGCAGCCTTCACGAAGGGATCTCTGGAAACACCATATGTTTT. Translated, it gives CASSLHEGISGNTICF.

This clonotype has more than one count but fewer than ten. V is TRBV5-6 and J is TRBJ1-4; D might be TRBD1 (6 bases). This CDR3 comprises 15 residues. Germline lookup yields CDR1 SGHDT and CDR2 YYEEEE. V lost 3 bases and J 5 bases, leaving 14 bases between the germline ends. CDR3 bases: TGTGCCAGCAGCTCCGACAGGAGTCCCAATGAAAAACTGTTTTTT. This gives the protein CASSSDRSPNEKLFF. Full variable domain (missing parts from reference TRBV5-6 and TRBJ1-4): DAGVTQSPTHLIKTRGQQVTLRCSPKSGHDTVSWYQQALGQGPQFIFQYYEEEERQRGNFPDRFSGHQFPNYSSELNVNALLLGDSALYLCASSSDRSPNEKLFFGSGTQLSVL.

This chain uses TRBV13 with TRBJ1-1, with a weak D call TRBD1 (5 bases). The V gene lost 2 bases and the J gene lost 3 bases, with 16 bases spanning the gap. The CDR3 extends over 16 amino acids. The germline gives CDR1 PRHDT, CDR2 FYEKMQ (reference sequence). CDR3 sequence: CASSLFRGGVDTEAFF. The CDR3 DNA follows: TGTGCCAGCAGCTTATTCCGGGGGGGGGTTGACACTGAAGCTTTCTTT. Variable domain in full (rest from reference TRBV13 and TRBJ1-1): AAGVIQSPRHLIKEKRETATLKCYPIPRHDTVYWYQQGPGQDPQFLISFYEKMQSDKGSIPDRFSAQQFSDYHSELNMSSLELGDSALYFCASSLFRGGVDTEAFFGQGTRLTVV.

About this clonotype itself: Since a much larger clone is just one base distant, this may be a read error. The chain recombines TRBV6-2 or TRBV6-3 with TRBJ2-6; no firm D call. Per the germline V gene, CDR1 is MNHEY and CDR2 is SVGEGT. This CDR3 contains 14 residues. The CDR3 DNA reads as TGTGCCAGCAGTGCCGCTACAGTGGCCGACGTCCTGACTTTC. It translates to CASSAATVADVLTF.

In this sample, this clonotype turned up a few times. V usage is TRBV12-3 or TRBV12-4 and J usage is TRBJ2-5; TRBD1 matches at 8 bases. Losses at the gene ends were 4 bases for V and 6 bases for J; bases not matched to a gene: 7. This CDR3 region has 14 residues. The CDR3 sequence: CASSWAGGEKTQYF. The CDR3 DNA reads TGTGCCAGCAGTTGGGCAGGGGGCGAAAAGACCCAGTACTTC.

The table lists this clonotype with a few counts. This may be a read error: a much more frequent sequence differs by one nucleotide. This chain joins TRBV7-9 and TRBJ2-5; TRBD2 agrees at 10 bases. The CDR3 sequence is 13 residues long. Trimming took 5 bases from V and 5 from J; bases not matched to a gene: 2. The germline V gene has CDR1 SEHNR and CDR2 FQNEAQ (reference sequence). CDR3 nucleotides: TGTGCCAGCAGCATGGGACTAGCGGAGACCCAGTACTTC. Residues: CASSMGLAETQYF.

This clonotype was detected a few times. V usage is TRBV9 and J usage is TRBJ2-7, with D perhaps TRBD1 (5 bases). Germline lookup yields CDR1 SGDLS and CDR2 YYNGEE. CDR3 length: 14 residues. With 0 bases removed from V and 7 bases from J, the gap between germline ends came to 14 bases. CDR3 sequence (DNA): TGTGCCAGCAGCGTAGGATGGGGCGGCATAGAGCAGTACTTC. Residues: CASSVGWGGIEQYF.

The sample holds one count of this clonotype. An end of the junction does not agree with germline; a read error may underlie this. V usage is TRBV29-1 and J usage is TRBJ1-2; tentatively, D is TRBD1 (6 bases). Germline V gene lookup returns CDR1 SQVTM and CDR2 ANQGSEA. CDR3 length equals 16 residues. CDR3 protein: CSVEDPGGRNYGGYAF. CDR3 bases: TGCAGCGTTGAAGATCCGGGGGGCAGGAACTATGGTGGCTACGCCTTC.

This clonotype was observed a few times. J is TRBJ2-3 and V is TRBV6-6; TRBD2 matches 7 bases. CDR1 MNHNY and CDR2 SVGAGI come from the germline V gene (reference sequence). The CDR3 loop spans 17 amino acids. V shed 2 bases, J shed 1 base, and the junction held 9 bases outside the gene matches. CDR3 bases: TGTGCCAGCAGTTACGTCTTGGCGGGAGTAGGCACAGATACGCAGTATTTT. Encoded protein: CASSYVLAGVGTDTQYF.

In its sample, this clonotype was seen a few times. The V gene is TRBV9, the J gene TRBJ2-3, with D possibly being TRBD2 (6 bases). Per germline, CDR1 SGDLS and CDR2 YYNGEE. The CDR3 runs 18 residues. V dropped 4 bases and J dropped 6 bases, with 27 bases sitting between them. The CDR3 here is CASSSTSVRDFVVDTQYF. As DNA, the CDR3 is TGTGCCAGCAGCTCCACTAGTGTCCGGGACTTCGTAGTGGATACGCAGTATTTT.

This clonotype showed up many times. This chain uses TRBV7-9 with TRBJ1-1; TRBD1 might be the D (5 bases). With 4 bases removed from V and 0 bases from J, the gap between germline ends came to 18 bases. CDR3 size: 17 residues. CDR1 SEHNR and CDR2 FQNEAQ come from the germline V gene (reference sequence). The CDR3 coding sequence is TGTGCCAGCAGCTCGCCCCAGAACAGGTTCATGAACACTGAAGCTTTCTTT. Translation gives CASSSPQNRFMNTEAFF.

The sample holds many counts of this clonotype. J is TRBJ2-3 and V is TRBV7-6, with 10 bases aligning to TRBD1. CDR3 length equals 15 residues. Germline V CDR1 and CDR2: SGHVS, FNYEAQ. Trimming cost V 4 bases and J 2 bases; bases outside gene matches: 3. The CDR3 loop reads CASSSGQGVTDTQYF. The CDR3 nucleotides are TGTGCCAGCAGCTCCGGACAGGGGGTCACAGATACGCAGTATTTT.

In regard to this clonotype: A read error may account for a junction end that differs from germline. The J gene is TRBJ2-3, the V gene TRBV13; 16 bases are shared with TRBD2. The CDR3 has 18 residues. Germline values: CDR1 PRHDT, CDR2 FYEKMQ (reference sequence). CDR3 loop: CASSDGTSGRDSTDTRYF. The CDR3 DNA follows: TGTGCCAGCAGCGACGGGACTAGCGGGAGGGATAGCACAGATACGCGGTATTTT.

This clonotype has at least ten counts. The chain recombines TRBV28 with TRBJ1-5; TRBD1 is a possible D gene (5 bases). Trimming pared 2 bases from V and 5 bases from J, leaving 13 bases between. CDR1 is MDHEN and CDR2 is SYDVKM in the germline V gene. The CDR3 totals 15 residues. The DNA for the CDR3 is TGTGCCAGCAGTTTACAGTGGGGGGGGGATCAGCCCCAGCATTTT. This translates into CASSLQWGGDQPQHF.

This clonotype showed up just once. A read error may explain this, as a much larger clone is one base away. This chain links TRBV20-1 with TRBJ2-7; D may be TRBD1 (5 bases). This CDR3 has 14 residues. V was pared by 0 bases and J by 2 bases, with 11 bases between. Germline CDR1 and CDR2: DFQATT and SNEGSKA (reference sequence). The CDR3, as DNA: TGCAGTGCTAGAGATTCTGACAGAACCTACGAGCAGTACTTC. Its protein product is CSARDSDRTYEQYF.

This clonotype has a count of ten or more. V usage is TRBV10-3 and J usage is TRBJ2-7; 8 nucleotides match TRBD1. The trim removed 6 bases at V and 0 bases at J, leaving 4 bases unmatched. Germline V gene lookup returns CDR1 ENHRY and CDR2 SYGVKD. CDR3 length equals 14 residues. In DNA, the CDR3 is TGTGCCATCAGACCCGGGACAGGCTCCTACGAGCAGTACTTC. It codes for CAIRPGTGSYEQYF.

In regard to this clonotype: A much larger clone lies one base from this, so it may be a read error. The chain links TRBV6-5 to TRBJ2-2; D is perhaps TRBD1 (6 bases). Per the germline V gene, CDR1 is MNHEY and CDR2 is SVGAGI. This CDR3 has 15 residues. The CDR3 here is CASSYMGANTGKLFF. DNA of the CDR3: TGTGCCAGCAGTTACATGGGGGCGAACACCGGGAAGCTGTTTTTT.

This clonotype was detected a few times. V usage is TRBV7-9 and J usage is TRBJ2-1; 7 bases map to TRBD2. V was clipped by 5 bases and J by 1 base; unmatched bases: 8. The CDR3 spans 16 residues. Germline CDR1 and CDR2: SEHNR and FQNEAQ (reference sequence). Here the CDR3 DNA reads TGTGCCAGCAGCGATATAGCGGGTGCATCCTACAATGAGCAGTTCTTC. Translation gives CASSDIAGASYNEQFF.

This clonotype was counted many times. The rearrangement joins TRBV7-8 to TRBJ1-3; D is perhaps TRBD1 (5 bases). Between the trimmed V and J ends, which lost 6 bases and 4 bases, there was a span of 16 bases. This CDR3 has 15 amino acids. CDR1 SGHVS and CDR2 FQNEAQ come from the germline V gene. The CDR3 DNA reads as TGTGCCAGCAGATATAACAGGTCACCCGGAAACACCATATATTTT. This translates into CASRYNRSPGNTIYF.

The V and J genes are TRBV4-1 and TRBJ2-1; D uncertain. V lost 1 base, J lost 15 bases, and 16 bases lay in between. The germline V gene has CDR1 MGHRA and CDR2 YSYEKL. CDR3 size: 13 residues. The CDR3 spells CASSQGEKQPLFF. The CDR3 DNA reads as TGCGCCAGCAGCCAAGGCGAGAAACAACCTCTGTTCTTC.

This clonotype was picked up a small number of times. The V gene is TRBV12-3 or TRBV12-4, the J gene TRBJ2-6; the D is unclear. With 5 bases removed from V and 0 bases from J, the gap between germline ends came to 8 bases. The CDR3 loop spans 15 amino acids. The CDR3 sequence is CASSKTPSGANVLTF. DNA of the CDR3: TGTGCCAGCAGTAAGACCCCCTCTGGGGCCAACGTCCTGACTTTC.